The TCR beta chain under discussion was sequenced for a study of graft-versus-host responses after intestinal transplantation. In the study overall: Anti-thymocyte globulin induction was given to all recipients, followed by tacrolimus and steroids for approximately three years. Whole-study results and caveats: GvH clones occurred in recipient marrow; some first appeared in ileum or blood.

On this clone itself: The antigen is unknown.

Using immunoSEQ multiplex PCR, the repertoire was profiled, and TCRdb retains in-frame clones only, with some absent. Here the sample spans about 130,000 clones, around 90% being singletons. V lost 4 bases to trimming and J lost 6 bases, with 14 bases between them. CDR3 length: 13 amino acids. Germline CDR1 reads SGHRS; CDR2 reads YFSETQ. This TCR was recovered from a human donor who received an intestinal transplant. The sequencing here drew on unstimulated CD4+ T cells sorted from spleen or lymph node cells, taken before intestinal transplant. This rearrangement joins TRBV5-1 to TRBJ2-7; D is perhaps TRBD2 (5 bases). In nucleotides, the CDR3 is TGCGCCAGCAGCCTGGTGGAGGCGGGCGAGCAGTACTTC. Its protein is CASSLVEAGEQYF.